Following are 22 T cell receptor beta chains from one sample sequenced in a study of identical twins. One entry per CDR3 protein results from TCRdb running MiXCR on the 5' RACE reads. The sample has hundreds of thousands of distinct CDR3 sequences, approximately 22% seen once. The same sample was also studied in work on T cells expressing NK-cell markers.

The specimen sequenced was PBMCs. The receptors were gathered from a woman aged 18-30 years in good health.

This chain uses TRBV10-3 with TRBJ2-7; 10 bases fit TRBD1. CDR1 ENHRY and CDR2 SYGVKD come from the germline V gene. The junction had 9 bases not matched to a gene; V was cut back by 8 bases and J by 2 bases. The CDR3 length is 15 residues. The DNA of the CDR3 is TGTGCCATCGGGGGCGGACAGGGGGAGACCTACGAGCAGTACTTC. Translating it yields CAIGGGQGETYEQYF.

This clonotype was detected a few times. CDR3 DNA sequence: TGCAGTGCTGCCGGACAGGGCTTCTATGGCTACACCTTC. Protein product: CSAAGQGFYGYTF. The chain links TRBV20-1 to TRBJ1-2; TRBD1 matches 8 bases. Trimming took 5 bases from V and 4 from J; bases not matched to a gene: 6. Germline values: CDR1 DFQATT, CDR2 SNEGSKA (reference sequence). This CDR3 contains 13 residues.

The sample holds a few counts of this clonotype. V is TRBV29-1 and J is TRBJ2-3; no clear D gene. CDR3 length equals 13 residues. Germline V gene data show CDR1 as SQVTM and CDR2 as ANQGSEA. V lost 3 bases to trimming and J lost 0 bases, with 7 bases between them. The DNA for the CDR3 is TGCAGCGTTGACGGGCCTAGCACAGATACGCAGTATTTT. Protein sequence: CSVDGPSTDTQYF.

The chain has TRBV5-1 and TRBJ2-3; D uncertain. V was pared by 3 bases and J by 3 bases, with 11 bases between. The V gene's germline CDR1 is SGHRS and CDR2 YFSETQ. CDR3 length equals 14 residues. The chain's CDR3 is CASSSSARTDTQYF. The CDR3, as DNA: TGCGCCAGCAGCTCGTCAGCAAGAACAGATACGCAGTATTTT. Together with reference TRBV5-1 and TRBJ2-3, the CDR3 gives the full variable domain: KAGVTQTPRYLIKTRGQQVTLSCSPISGHRSVSWYQQTPGQGLQFLFEYFSETQRNKGNFPGRFSGRQFSNSRSEMNVSTLELGDSALYLCASSSSARTDTQYFGPGTRLTVL.

J is TRBJ2-7 and V is TRBV28; D is possibly TRBD1 (5 bases). Trimming removed 3 bases at V and 12 bases at J, with 18 bases between. Looked up from germline, CDR1 is MDHEN and CDR2 is SYDVKM. This CDR3 is built from 13 residues. The CDR3 nucleotides are TGTGCCAGCAGTTTTGACGGCAGGGCAAAGGGGTACTTC. Translating it yields CASSFDGRAKGYF.

The rearrangement joins TRBV20-1 to TRBJ1-1; no definite D call. The ends were cut back, 5 bases at V and 5 bases at J, with 15 bases in the middle. Germline V gene lookup returns CDR1 DFQATT and CDR2 SNEGSKA (reference sequence). The CDR3 is 13 residues long. DNA for the CDR3: TGCAGTGCTTCCAGGACTGGATCAACTGAAGCTTTCTTT. This codes for CSASRTGSTEAFF.

The V and J genes are TRBV29-1 and TRBJ2-7; D might be TRBD1 (5 bases). Germline CDR1 SQVTM, CDR2 ANQGSEA. CDR3 length: 13 amino acids. Trimming cost V 5 bases and J 0 bases, with 11 bases left between them. CDR3: CSVTDSHSYEQYF. CDR3 DNA: TGCAGCGTTACCGACAGCCACTCCTACGAGCAGTACTTC.

V is TRBV10-3 and J is TRBJ2-4; 10 nucleotides match TRBD1. The germline V gene has CDR1 ENHRY and CDR2 SYGVKD. Trimming at V came to 10 bases and at J to 10 bases, leaving 10 bases not matched to a gene. There are 13 residues in the CDR3. In nucleotides, the CDR3 is TGTGCCACCTCAATCGGACAGGGGGATATTCAGTACTTC. Translation gives CATSIGQGDIQYF.

V and J are TRBV20-1 and TRBJ2-2, with 9 bases aligning to TRBD2. V shed 6 bases and J 3 bases; nucleotides not matched to a gene: 5. Germline loops: CDR1 DFQATT, CDR2 SNEGSKA (reference sequence). CDR3 length: 14 amino acids. The CDR3 here is CSATAGGHTGELFF. CDR3 bases: TGCAGTGCCACAGCGGGAGGCCACACCGGGGAGCTGTTTTTT.

This sequence joins TRBV19 and TRBJ1-4, with 7 bases fitting TRBD1. The length of the CDR3 is 12 residues. Germline loops: CDR1 LNHDA, CDR2 SQIVND (reference sequence). Unmatched junction bases numbered 5, after V lost 4 bases and J lost 12 bases. As DNA, the CDR3 is TGTGCCAGTAGTAACCCTGGGACAGAACTGTTTTTT. Translating gives CASSNPGTELFF.

This clonotype came up a few times. The rearrangement joins TRBV20-1 to TRBJ2-1, with D tentatively TRBD2 (5 bases). This CDR3 contains 12 residues. Trimming took off 3 bases at V and 5 bases at J, with 8 bases between the two ends. Germline-derived CDR1 and CDR2 are DFQATT and SNEGSKA (reference sequence). The DNA of the CDR3 is TGCAGTGCTAGCCGGGAACACAATGAGCAGTTCTTC. Residues: CSASREHNEQFF.

V and J are TRBV9 and TRBJ2-2, with D possibly matching TRBD1 (6 bases). This CDR3 has 17 residues. Per the germline V gene, CDR1 is SGDLS and CDR2 is YYNGEE. V lost 0 bases to trimming and J lost 1 base, with 13 bases between them. As DNA, the CDR3 is TGTGCCAGCAGCGTAGCTAGTGGGACAATGAACACCGGGGAGCTGTTTTTT. Encoded protein: CASSVASGTMNTGELFF.

The rearrangement links TRBV5-1 to TRBJ1-4; perhaps TRBD1 as D (5 bases). The germline V gene has CDR1 SGHRS and CDR2 YFSETQ. The CDR3 is 13 residues long. V gave up 4 bases and J gave up 7 bases, with 11 bases separating them. CDR3: CASSTGRAEKLFF. The CDR3 DNA reads TGCGCCAGCAGCACGGGACGTGCTGAAAAACTGTTTTTT.

The chain joins TRBV6-5 to TRBJ2-4; D perhaps matches TRBD1 (6 bases). V lost 0 bases and J lost 1, with 16 bases in between. CDR3 size: 18 residues. The germline V gene has CDR1 MNHEY and CDR2 SVGAGI. This chain's CDR3 is CASSYSRSGVWAKNIQYF. CDR3 sequence (DNA): TGTGCCAGCAGTTACTCGAGGTCAGGGGTTTGGGCCAAAAACATTCAGTACTTC.

This chain uses TRBV6-5 with TRBJ2-7; D is unresolved. The V gene's germline CDR1 is MNHEY and CDR2 SVGAGI. The CDR3 consists of 11 residues. V gave up 2 bases and J gave up 10 bases, with 9 bases separating them. The CDR3 bases are TGTGCCAGCAGTTACCCCCCCTCCCAGTACTTC. This encodes CASSYPPSQYF.

This clonotype was detected a few times. This chain links TRBV20-1 with TRBJ2-3, with D perhaps assigned TRBD1 or TRBD2 (9 bases each). The CDR3 loop spans 15 amino acids. Per the germline V gene, CDR1 is DFQATT and CDR2 is SNEGSKA (reference sequence). V dropped 7 bases and J dropped 6 bases, with 23 bases sitting between them. The DNA for the CDR3 is TGCAGTGTTAGTTTACAGGGGGCGGGAGGGGATACGCAGTATTTT. This sequence encodes CSVSLQGAGGDTQYF.

Many counts were recorded for this clonotype. This sequence joins TRBV3-1 and TRBJ2-5; no definite D call. Germline CDR1 and CDR2: LGHDT and YNNKEL (reference sequence). This CDR3 spans 14 amino acids. The germline V and J ends were trimmed by 1 base and 3 bases, with 9 bases remaining between them. The CDR3 bases are TGTGCCAGCAGCCAAGGCAGTTGGAAAGAGACCCAGTACTTC. This translates into CASSQGSWKETQYF.

This clonotype was picked up a small number of times. The rearrangement joins TRBV20-1 to TRBJ2-1, with D perhaps TRBD2 (6 bases). The CDR3 covers 14 residues. V was pared by 5 bases and J by 7 bases, with 18 bases between. Germline values: CDR1 DFQATT, CDR2 SNEGSKA (reference sequence). CDR3 amino acids: CSAQSPGLSNEQFF. CDR3 in DNA: TGCAGTGCTCAGTCACCGGGACTCTCGAATGAGCAGTTCTTC.

This clonotype came up a few times. The CDR3 DNA reads TGCAGTGCTTTGTCGGGACAGGGAAAGCAGTACTTC. It yields the protein CSALSGQGKQYF. The chain is built from TRBV20-1 and TRBJ2-7; TRBD1 matches 9 bases. V lost 5 bases and J lost 8; bases outside the gene matches: 7. The CDR3 runs to 12 residues. CDR1 DFQATT and CDR2 SNEGSKA come from the germline V gene (reference sequence).

CDR3 sequence reads: CSVEEPTGGTTGELFF. The CDR3 region has the DNA TGCAGCGTTGAAGAACCGACAGGGGGCACGACCGGGGAGCTGTTTTTT. This chain joins TRBV29-1 and TRBJ2-2; 10 bases align to TRBD1. The ends lost 0 bases at V and 5 bases at J; junction bases unmatched: 6. The CDR3 runs to 16 residues. Germline values: CDR1 SQVTM, CDR2 ANQGSEA.

The chain couples TRBV5-4 to TRBJ2-1; 7 bases match TRBD1. Germline values: CDR1 SGHNT, CDR2 YYREEE (reference sequence). This CDR3 region has 16 residues. With V trimmed by 4 bases and J by 4 bases, 11 bases remained unmatched. CDR3 bases: TGTGCCAGCAGCCTGGTCTTCAGGGGGAGATACAATGAGCAGTTCTTC. As protein: CASSLVFRGRYNEQFF.

This clonotype was counted ten times or more. The chain has TRBV9 and TRBJ2-3, with D maybe TRBD2 (6 bases). Trimming stripped 2 bases from V and 2 bases from J, with 12 bases between. The CDR3 has 15 amino acids. From germline, CDR1 is SGDLS and CDR2 YYNGEE. CDR3 DNA sequence: TGTGCCAGCAGCGTCCGCGGGACGTTCACAGATACGCAGTATTTT. Residues: CASSVRGTFTDTQYF.